Listed here are 19 T cell receptor beta chains from one sample, sequenced in a study of cytomegalovirus exposure and HLA in healthy donors. Vbeta (60) and Jbeta (13) primers were used in the PCR. Here immunoSEQ multiplex PCR was the method, and the copy in TCRdb shows in-frame clones only, minus some. The sample records about 140,000 clones, around 79% being singletons. The sequenced sample consisted of PBMCs. All receptors come from a female donor in good health and CMV-seronegative.

The V call is TRBV6-6, the J call TRBJ1-4; D is undetermined. Looked up from germline, CDR1 is MNHNY and CDR2 is SVGAGI (reference sequence). CDR3 length: 13 amino acids. With 10 bases removed from V and 3 bases from J, the gap between germline ends came to 12 bases. CDR3 protein: CATVAPSNEKLFF. In DNA form, the CDR3 reads TGTGCCACCGTGGCTCCTTCTAATGAAAAACTGTTTTTT.

This chain connects TRBV5-4 to TRBJ1-1, with TRBD1 matching 7 bases. The CDR3 sequence is 15 residues long. Germline CDR1 and CDR2: SGHNT and YYREEE (reference sequence). J lost 1 base, V lost 6 bases, and 9 bases had no gene match. The DNA of the CDR3 is TGTGCCAGCAAGTTAGGGGGCCCGGGGAACACTGAAGCTTTCTTT. It encodes CASKLGGPGNTEAFF.

The V call is TRBV5-4, the J call TRBJ2-3, with 8 bases aligning to TRBD2. The CDR3 runs to 16 residues. V shed 0 bases and J 1 base; nucleotides not matched to a gene: 4. The germline gives CDR1 SGHNT, CDR2 YYREEE (reference sequence). The CDR3 is CASSLGREVRTDTQYF. DNA for the CDR3: TGTGCCAGCAGCTTGGGGCGGGAGGTTCGCACAGATACGCAGTATTTT.

The chain is built from TRBV6-6 and TRBJ2-1; TRBD1 aligns across 7 bases. The CDR3 consists of 13 residues. V lost 4 bases and J lost 7; bases outside the gene matches: 4. From germline, CDR1 is MNHNY and CDR2 SVGAGI (reference sequence). Here the CDR3 reads CASSSPGGNEQFF. The CDR3 DNA follows: TGTGCCAGCAGTTCTCCAGGGGGAAATGAGCAGTTCTTC.

The chain carries TRBV9 and TRBJ2-7; 11 bases agree with TRBD2. Looked up from germline, CDR1 is SGDLS and CDR2 is YYNGEE. With 0 bases clipped from V and 2 bases from J, the junction kept 4 bases outside the gene matches. CDR3 length: 16 residues. The CDR3 is CASSVGGTSGTYEQYF. Here the CDR3 DNA reads TGTGCCAGCAGCGTAGGGGGGACTAGCGGTACCTACGAGCAGTACTTC.

The chain is built from TRBV9 and TRBJ2-2; 7 nucleotides line up with TRBD2. Trimming at V came to 0 bases and at J to 4 bases, leaving 3 bases not matched to a gene. Germline lookup yields CDR1 SGDLS and CDR2 YYNGEE. CDR3 length: 15 residues. The CDR3 is CASSVVGGGTGELFF. As DNA, the CDR3 is TGTGCCAGCAGCGTAGTGGGGGGGGGCACCGGGGAGCTGTTTTTT.

The J gene is TRBJ1-3, the V gene TRBV7-9; the match to TRBD1 covers 7 bases. The CDR3 length is 13 residues. Germline values: CDR1 SEHNR, CDR2 FQNEAQ (reference sequence). The junction had 3 bases not matched to a gene; V was cut back by 8 bases and J by 2 bases. CDR3 bases: TGTGCCAGCCTAAGGGGGCCTGGAAACACCATATATTTT. As protein: CASLRGPGNTIYF.

The chain joins TRBV9 to TRBJ2-5; 8 positions match TRBD2. The J segment lost 4 bases and the V segment lost 6 bases, leaving 11 bases of the junction unmatched. The germline V gene encodes CDR1 SGDLS and CDR2 YYNGEE. The CDR3 is made up of 15 amino acids. This CDR3 reads CASTPSGGQGETQYF. The CDR3 coding sequence is TGTGCCAGCACCCCCAGCGGGGGCCAGGGAGAGACCCAGTACTTC.

The J gene is TRBJ1-6, the V gene TRBV2; D gene uncertain. The length of the CDR3 is 13 residues. Deletions cut 10 bases from V and 7 bases from J, with 14 bases between. In germline, CDR1 is SNHLY, CDR2 FYNNEI. In DNA, the CDR3 is TGTGCCACAGGAGGACGGCCAAATTCACCCCTCCACTTT. Protein product: CATGGRPNSPLHF.

This sequence joins TRBV6-5 and TRBJ2-1; 14 bases are shared with TRBD2. Germline loops: CDR1 MNHEY, CDR2 SVGAGI. J was trimmed by 5 bases and V by 8 bases; bases with no gene match: 5. There are 15 residues in the CDR3. CDR3 coding DNA: TGTGCCAGCGGACTAGCGGGGGGCCCCCACAATGAGCAGTTCTTC. Translating gives CASGLAGGPHNEQFF.

CDR3 amino acids: CASSVRRGVGDTQYF. For the CDR3, the DNA is TGTGCCAGCAGCGTGCGGCGGGGGGTAGGGGATACGCAGTATTTT. This sequence joins TRBV9 and TRBJ2-3; 8 positions match TRBD2. Germline assignment: CDR1 SGDLS and CDR2 YYNGEE. The CDR3 has 15 residues. Losses at the gene ends were 2 bases for V and 6 bases for J; bases not matched to a gene: 8.

This clone was detected a few times. This chain links TRBV29-1 with TRBJ1-1; D might be TRBD1 (6 bases). This CDR3 has 17 amino acids. The V gene's germline CDR1 is SQVTM and CDR2 ANQGSEA. With 6 bases removed from V and 1 base from J, the gap between germline ends came to 24 bases. The CDR3 is CSVVSAGTTGKNTEAFF. CDR3 nucleotide sequence: TGCAGCGTCGTGTCCGCCGGGACAACGGGGAAGAACACTGAAGCTTTCTTT.

The V and J genes are TRBV30 and TRBJ2-3, with 10 bases that match TRBD2. CDR3 length: 14 residues. J was trimmed by 9 bases and V by 4 bases; bases with no gene match: 10. Germline CDR1 GTSNPN, CDR2 SVGIG (reference sequence). The CDR3 nucleotides read TGTGCCTGGAAGGTAGCGGGAGGTTCCAACACGCAGTATTTT. Protein product: CAWKVAGGSNTQYF. Full variable domain (missing parts from reference TRBV30 and TRBJ2-3): SQTIHQWPATLVQPVGSPLSLECTVEGTSNPNLYWYRQAAGRGLQLLFYSVGIGQISSEVPQNLSASRPQDRQFILSSKKLLLSDSGFYLCAWKVAGGSNTQYFGPGTRLTVL.

V and J are TRBV29-1 and TRBJ2-1, with a weak D call TRBD2 (6 bases). CDR1 and CDR2 (germline): SQVTM, ANQGSEA. V gave up 2 bases and J gave up 7 bases, with 18 bases separating them. The CDR3 contains 15 residues. Written as DNA, the CDR3 is TGCAGCGTTGAATCCCGACTCGGGGAGGTGAATGAGCAGTTCTTC. Its protein product is CSVESRLGEVNEQFF.

The chain recombines TRBV7-3 with TRBJ2-7; 10 nucleotides line up with TRBD2. With V trimmed by 5 bases and J by 6 bases, 7 bases remained unmatched. Germline V lookup: CDR1 SGHTA, CDR2 FQGTGA. CDR3 length: 14 residues. The CDR3 DNA is TGTGCCAGCAGCCGCAGCGGGGGGGCCTCCGAGCAGTACTTC. It specifies CASSRSGGASEQYF.

The chain has TRBV6-6 and TRBJ2-7; D not resolved. This CDR3 comprises 12 residues. The ends were cut back, 8 bases at V and 5 bases at J, with 13 bases in the middle. Germline-derived CDR1 and CDR2 are MNHNY and SVGAGI (reference sequence). CDR3 DNA: TGTGCCAGCTCTGGAGACCTGAACGAGCAGTACTTC. As protein: CASSGDLNEQYF.

This clone showed up just a few times. The V gene is TRBV30, the J gene TRBJ2-7; maybe TRBD2 (5 bases). The CDR3 runs to 15 residues. V was cut by 1 base and J by 2 bases, with 15 bases left in between. Germline assignment: CDR1 GTSNPN and CDR2 SVGIG (reference sequence). CDR3 sequence (DNA): TGTGCCTGGAGTGAGGAGGAACAGTACCCCTACGAGCAGTACTTC. Translation: CAWSEEEQYPYEQYF. Based on the CDR3 plus reference TRBV30 and TRBJ2-7, the full variable domain is SQTIHQWPATLVQPVGSPLSLECTVEGTSNPNLYWYRQAAGRGLQLLFYSVGIGQISSEVPQNLSASRPQDRQFILSSKKLLLSDSGFYLCAWSEEEQYPYEQYFGPGTRLTVT.

This clone was observed a handful of times. The chain recombines TRBV10-1 with TRBJ2-2; possible D gene TRBD2, 5 bases. CDR3 size: 15 residues. V was pared by 1 base and J by 4 bases, with 10 bases between. CDR1 and CDR2 from the germline V gene are WNHNN and SYGVQD (reference sequence). CDR3 DNA sequence: TGCGCCAGCAGTGAGTTCAGCGGAGTCACCGGGGAGCTGTTTTTT. The encoded protein is CASSEFSGVTGELFF.

CDR3 DNA sequence: TGTGCCAGCAGTGAATACGGGGAGGGCCGCTACAATGAGCAGTTCTTC. Translating it yields CASSEYGEGRYNEQFF. V usage is TRBV25-1 and J usage is TRBJ2-1; 7 nucleotides align to TRBD2. This CDR3 spans 16 amino acids. V was clipped by 0 bases and J by 3 bases; unmatched bases: 5. CDR1 and CDR2 from the germline V gene are MGHDK and SYGVNS.